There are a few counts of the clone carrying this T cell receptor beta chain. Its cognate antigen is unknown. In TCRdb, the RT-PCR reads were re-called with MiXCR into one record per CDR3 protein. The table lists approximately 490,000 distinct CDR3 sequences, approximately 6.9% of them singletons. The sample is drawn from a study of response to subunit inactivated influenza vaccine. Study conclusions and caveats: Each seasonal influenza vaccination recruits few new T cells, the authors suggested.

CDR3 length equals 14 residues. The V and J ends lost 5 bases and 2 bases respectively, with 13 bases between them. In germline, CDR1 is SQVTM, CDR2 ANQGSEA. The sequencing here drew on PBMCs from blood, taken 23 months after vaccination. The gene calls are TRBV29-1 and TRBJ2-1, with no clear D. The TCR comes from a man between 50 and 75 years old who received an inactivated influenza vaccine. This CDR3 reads CSVLPVGAYNEQFF. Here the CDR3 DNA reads TGCAGCGTTCTGCCAGTTGGGGCCTACAATGAGCAGTTCTTC.